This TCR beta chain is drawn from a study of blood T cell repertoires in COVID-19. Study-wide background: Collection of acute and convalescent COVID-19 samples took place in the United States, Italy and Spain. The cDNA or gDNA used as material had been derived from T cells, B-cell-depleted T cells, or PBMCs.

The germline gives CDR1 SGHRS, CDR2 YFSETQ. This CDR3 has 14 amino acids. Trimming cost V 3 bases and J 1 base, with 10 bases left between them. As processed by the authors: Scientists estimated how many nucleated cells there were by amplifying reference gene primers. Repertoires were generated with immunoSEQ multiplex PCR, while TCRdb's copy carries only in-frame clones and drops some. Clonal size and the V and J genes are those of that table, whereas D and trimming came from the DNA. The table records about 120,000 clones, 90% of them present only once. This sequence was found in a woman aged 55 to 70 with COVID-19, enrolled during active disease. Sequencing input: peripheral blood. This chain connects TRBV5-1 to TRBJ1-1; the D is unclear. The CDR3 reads CASSSATGNTEAFF. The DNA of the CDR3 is TGCGCCAGCAGCTCCGCGACTGGGAACACTGAAGCTTTCTTT.